This T cell receptor (beta chain) was captured in a study of shared clonotypes between healthy human individuals. CDR3 length: 13 amino acids. V was pared by 4 bases and J by 5 bases, with 13 bases between. CDR1 SGHNT and CDR2 YYREEE come from the germline V gene (reference sequence). Replicate sorted-subset PCRs were loaded with around 0.2 ug DNA, 25,000 to 30,000 T cell genomes. TCRdb keeps only in-frame clones here, not all; method: immunoSEQ multiplex PCR. The data hold a few million clones, with 93% observed a single time. Naive CD8 populations comprised CD45RO-negative cells positively selected for CCR7, excluding terminally differentiated effector memory CD45RA+ cells.

The chain recombines TRBV5-4 with TRBJ2-7; D call uncertain. Sample: naive CD8+ T cells from PBMCs. This sequence was found in a man aged 18 to 29 in good health. Some clones in this sample may be carry-over from other donors' samples. The CDR3 is CASSLEPEDEQYF. CDR3 nucleotides: TGTGCCAGCAGCCTAGAACCAGAGGACGAGCAGTACTTC.